This TCR beta chain comes out of a study of CD8 T cells in Susac syndrome. Across the whole study: Blood was drawn from patients with Susac syndrome. At that point, they were therapy-naive, on corticosteroids, or on intravenous immunoglobulin alone.

An input of roughly 0.45 to 1 ug of RNA was subjected to reverse transcription using random hexamers. Each CDR3 protein is one row after TCRdb ran MiXCR on the immunoSEQ multiplex PCR reads. The sample records about 210,000 distinct CDR3 sequences, approximately 94% being singletons. The diagnostic criteria for definite or probable disease, as recently defined, were met by the patients with Susac syndrome. V shed 4 bases, J shed 3 bases, and the junction held 12 bases outside the gene matches. This CDR3 has 17 residues. Germline V gives CDR1 SGHNT, CDR2 YYREEE (reference sequence). The chain couples TRBV5-4 to TRBJ1-2; 10 bases match TRBD1. The TCR sequence derives from a human donor with Susac syndrome. The sequenced sample was CD4+ T cells from PBMCs. The CDR3 loop is CASSLGQGSLGDYGYTF. CDR3 nucleotides: TGTGCCAGCAGCCTGGGACAGGGGTCGCTAGGTGACTATGGCTACACCTTC.